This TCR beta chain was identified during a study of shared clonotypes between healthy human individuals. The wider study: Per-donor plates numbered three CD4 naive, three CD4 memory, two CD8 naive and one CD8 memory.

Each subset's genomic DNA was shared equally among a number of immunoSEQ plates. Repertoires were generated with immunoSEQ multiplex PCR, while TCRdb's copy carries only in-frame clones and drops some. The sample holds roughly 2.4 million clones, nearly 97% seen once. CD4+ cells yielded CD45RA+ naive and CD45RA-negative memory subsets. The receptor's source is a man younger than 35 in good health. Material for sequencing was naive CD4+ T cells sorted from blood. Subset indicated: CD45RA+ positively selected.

The CDR3 DNA follows: TGTGCCAGTAGTAACCGGGACAGGACCGGGCCCCAGCATTTT. This gives the protein CASSNRDRTGPQHF. The chain employs TRBV19 and TRBJ1-5; 8 bases match TRBD1. Germline assignment: CDR1 LNHDA and CDR2 SQIVND (reference sequence). This CDR3 has 14 residues. Trimming removed 4 bases from V and 9 bases from J; junction bases left unmatched: 8.